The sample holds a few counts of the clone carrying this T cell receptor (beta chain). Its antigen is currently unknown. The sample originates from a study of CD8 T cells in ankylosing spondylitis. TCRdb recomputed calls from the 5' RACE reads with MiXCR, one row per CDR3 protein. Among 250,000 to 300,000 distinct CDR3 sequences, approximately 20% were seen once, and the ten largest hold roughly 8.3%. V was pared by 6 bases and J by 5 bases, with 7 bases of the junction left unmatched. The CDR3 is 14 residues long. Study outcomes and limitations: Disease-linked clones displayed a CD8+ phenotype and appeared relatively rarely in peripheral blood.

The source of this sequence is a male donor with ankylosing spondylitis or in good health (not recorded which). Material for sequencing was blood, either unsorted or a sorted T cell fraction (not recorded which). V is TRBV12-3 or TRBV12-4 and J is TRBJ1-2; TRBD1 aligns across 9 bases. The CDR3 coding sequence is TGTGCCAGCAGAGACACAGGGGGCGGGTATGGCTACACCTTC. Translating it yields CASRDTGGGYGYTF.